This T cell receptor (beta chain) was sequenced in a study of cytomegalovirus exposure and HLA in healthy donors. Only a few counts were recorded for this clone. The antigen is not known. Study-level points and caveats: Most of the TCR beta V segments (in an earlier analysis) were productive either about 87% or about 30% of the time. Most sequenced TCRs were rare (though some public TCRs occurred in many donors). TCR association rates varied by HLA locus in a later analysis, with DRB1 highest and HLA-C lowest.

The V and J ends lost 0 bases and 6 bases respectively, with 21 bases between them. CDR3 size: 17 residues. The V gene's germline CDR1 is SGHRS and CDR2 YFSETQ. Primers: 60 Vbeta forward and 13 Jbeta reverse. TCRdb's copy holds only in-frame clones and misses some; the assay was immunoSEQ multiplex PCR. The sample contains around 150,000 clones, 65% to 70% of which appear only once. The J gene is TRBJ1-2, the V gene TRBV5-1; D remains ambiguous. The source material was PBMCs. This receptor was identified in a woman aged 18 to 35 in good health and CMV-seropositive. CDR3 loop: CASSLAKGPGNSDGYTF. In DNA, the CDR3 is TGCGCCAGCAGCTTGGCCAAAGGACCGGGAAACAGTGATGGCTACACCTTC.